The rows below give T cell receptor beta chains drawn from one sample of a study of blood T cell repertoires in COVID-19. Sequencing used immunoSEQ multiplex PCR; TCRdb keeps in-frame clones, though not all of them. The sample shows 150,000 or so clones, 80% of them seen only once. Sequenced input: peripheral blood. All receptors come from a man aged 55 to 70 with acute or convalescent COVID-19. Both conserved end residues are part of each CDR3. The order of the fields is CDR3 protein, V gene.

CASSLETGPNSPLHF,TRBV11-2
CASSLVPGNTEAFF,TRBV5-1
CASSPRENSEQFF,TRBV5-4
CSVVATGGGELFF,TRBV29-1
CASSPPGTGKETQYF,TRBV5-4
CASSSGQGPQETQYF,TRBV4-3
CASSLTGNYEQYF,TRBV28
CASRGQAANTEAFF,TRBV6-6
CASSQDSGGNTIYF,TRBV4-1
CASSGTSGTNEQFF,TRBV7-9